This T cell receptor (beta chain) derives from a study of CD8 T cells in Susac syndrome. With random hexamers, reverse transcription was performed on roughly 0.5 to 1 ug of RNA. MiXCR was run by TCRdb on the immunoSEQ multiplex PCR reads, yielding one entry per CDR3 protein. The sample shows about 200,000 distinct CDR3 sequences, more than 90% of them seen only once. The CDR3 length is 12 residues. Germline V gene data show CDR1 as SQVTM and CDR2 as ANQGSEA. J lost 4 bases, V lost 6 bases, and 5 bases had no gene match. The receptor was isolated from a human donor with multiple sclerosis. This chain connects TRBV29-1 to TRBJ1-2; TRBD1 agrees at 7 bases. Sample: CD4+ T cells from PBMCs. The CDR3 loop reads CSVTTGTYGYTF. The CDR3 DNA follows: TGCAGCGTAACGACAGGGACCTATGGCTACACCTTC.